The next 32 T cell receptor beta chains were all read from a single sample in a study of T cells in Graves' hyperthyroidism and ophthalmopathy (dated by TCRdb to about 2019). The library was prepared using multiplex PCR. Sequencing used an Illumina HiSeq 2000. Amplification of TCR beta CDR3 regions was carried out from RNA transcripts. The first round of RT-PCR for the TCR CDR3 was performed with the HTBI primer set and the Qiagen OneStep RT-PCR kit. The public reads were quality trimmed at Q25 with fastp and then assembled into clones with MiXCR by TCRdb, keeping productive beta chains. One record per CDR3 amino acid sequence lists the most common genes and DNA. In all, the sample holds fewer than 450,000 distinct CDR3 sequences, and around 15% of those were seen once. About 20% of the sample belongs to the ten largest clones. Sequences were obtained from blood. These receptors were collected from a woman aged 55-70 years with Graves' ophthalmopathy.

This clonotype was seen many times. The chain links TRBV11-2 to TRBJ2-7; perhaps TRBD2 as D (6 bases). Deletions cut 4 bases from V and 6 bases from J, with 10 bases between. This CDR3 is built from 12 residues. The V gene's germline CDR1 is SGHAT and CDR2 FQNNGV. The CDR3 sequence: CASSYRGVEQYF. The CDR3 region has the DNA TGTGCCAGCAGCTACCGCGGGGTCGAGCAGTACTTC.

Many counts were recorded for this clonotype. The V gene is TRBV28, the J gene TRBJ2-3; 9 bases are a match to TRBD2. Germline CDR1 is MDHEN and CDR2 is SYDVKM. CDR3 length: 19 residues. V lost 6 bases, J lost 4 bases, and 20 bases stayed unmatched. The CDR3 loop is CASSPNWGSGRPLPDTQYF. CDR3 nucleotide sequence: TGTGCCAGCAGCCCGAATTGGGGGAGCGGGAGGCCCCTTCCAGATACGCAGTATTTT.

This clonotype has only a few counts. This rearrangement joins TRBV9 to TRBJ2-7, with D possibly TRBD2 on 6 matching bases. The ends were cut back, 2 bases at V and 2 bases at J, with 17 bases in the middle. From germline, CDR1 is SGDLS and CDR2 YYNGEE. The CDR3 runs to 16 residues. The CDR3 reads CASSVGGSNRPYEQYF. CDR3 nucleotides: TGTGCCAGCAGCGTTGGGGGGAGTAATAGGCCCTACGAGCAGTACTTC. The full variable domain, completed using reference TRBV9 and TRBJ2-7, is DSGVTQTPKHLITATGQRVTLRCSPRSGDLSVYWYQQSLDQGLQFLIQYYNGEERAKGNILERFSAQQFPDLHSELNLSSLELGDSALYFCASSVGGSNRPYEQYFGPGTRLTVT.

The rearrangement joins TRBV28 to TRBJ2-7; 11 bases fit TRBD2. The CDR3 contains 15 residues. CDR1 and CDR2 from the germline V gene are MDHEN and SYDVKM. The V segment lost 6 bases and the J segment 0 bases; nucleotides outside the gene matches: 4. In DNA, the CDR3 is TGTGCCAGCAGCCAGACTAGCGGGGTCTCCTACGAGCAGTACTTC. Its translation is CASSQTSGVSYEQYF.

This clonotype has ten or more counts. The chain employs TRBV11-2 and TRBJ2-7, with TRBD2 matching over 8 bases. The CDR3 spans 14 residues. With V trimmed by 2 bases and J by 7 bases, 7 bases remained unmatched. CDR1 SGHAT and CDR2 FQNNGV come from the germline V gene. Written as DNA, the CDR3 is TGTGCCAGCAGCTTAACTAGCGGCGCTGGTGAGCAGTACTTC. Its translation: CASSLTSGAGEQYF.

The sample holds many counts of this clonotype. This rearrangement joins TRBV20-1 to TRBJ2-5; TRBD2 matches at 9 bases. This CDR3 contains 15 residues. The V gene's germline CDR1 is DFQATT and CDR2 SNEGSKA (reference sequence). Trimming took 6 bases from V and 4 from J; bases not matched to a gene: 12. As DNA, the CDR3 is TGCAGTGCCGGGGGCGGCGGGAGGGCTTCAGAGACCCAGTACTTC. Translating gives CSAGGGGRASETQYF.

This clonotype was counted ten times or more. This chain uses TRBV20-1 with TRBJ2-5; no clear D. Between the trimmed V and J ends, which lost 0 bases and 5 bases, there was a span of 13 bases. CDR3 length: 14 residues. Germline CDR1 and CDR2: DFQATT and SNEGSKA (reference sequence). CDR3 protein: CSARDRQPRETQYF. The CDR3 coding sequence is TGCAGTGCTAGAGATAGGCAGCCCCGGGAGACCCAGTACTTC.

This clonotype appeared many times. The rearrangement uses TRBV4-1 and TRBJ1-5; no definite D call. Germline-derived CDR1 and CDR2 are MGHRA and YSYEKL. The length of the CDR3 is 14 residues. V dropped 0 bases and J dropped 4 bases, with 7 bases sitting between them. CDR3 in amino acids: CASSQDGWNQPQHF. The DNA of the CDR3 is TGCGCCAGCAGCCAAGATGGGTGGAATCAGCCCCAGCATTTT.

This clonotype was seen repeatedly, ten times or more. The CDR3 reads CASSFMTSGQETQYF. In nucleotides, the CDR3 is TGTGCCAGCAGCTTCATGACGTCGGGTCAAGAGACCCAGTACTTC. The V gene is TRBV7-9, the J gene TRBJ2-5; D not certain. This CDR3 comprises 15 residues. V lost 3 bases and J 2 bases, leaving 13 bases between the germline ends. Per germline, CDR1 SEHNR and CDR2 FQNEAQ (reference sequence).

This clonotype was detected many times. The chain recombines TRBV2 with TRBJ2-1, with D tentatively TRBD2 (5 bases). Germline V gene lookup returns CDR1 SNHLY and CDR2 FYNNEI. The CDR3 totals 14 residues. V shed 2 bases and J shed 9 bases, with 14 bases lying between them. The CDR3 spells CASSEIPTGGEQFF. CDR3 DNA: TGTGCCAGCAGTGAAATACCCACCGGAGGTGAGCAGTTCTTC.

This clonotype was detected many times. The rearrangement joins TRBV5-1 to TRBJ1-1; no clear D. CDR3 length equals 15 residues. The V end was cut by 1 base, the J end by 0 bases, with 10 bases between. Germline CDR1 is SGHRS and CDR2 is YFSETQ. As DNA, the CDR3 is TGCGCCAGCAGCTTGAACCGGCCGATGAACACTGAAGCTTTCTTT. It specifies CASSLNRPMNTEAFF.

This clonotype has more than one count but fewer than ten. The CDR3 sequence is CSASQAGVQETQYF. CDR3 sequence (DNA): TGCAGTGCTAGTCAGGCAGGGGTCCAAGAGACCCAGTACTTC. The gene calls are TRBV20-1 and TRBJ2-5; perhaps TRBD1 as D (6 bases). The CDR3 extends over 14 amino acids. CDR1 is DFQATT, CDR2 SNEGSKA, per germline (reference sequence). Trimming removed 3 bases at V and 1 base at J, with 12 bases between.

The V call is TRBV19, the J call TRBJ2-7; 9 bases line up with TRBD1. The CDR3 sequence is 13 residues long. CDR1 is LNHDA and CDR2 is SQIVND in the germline V gene (reference sequence). V was clipped by 6 bases and J by 5 bases; unmatched bases: 5. CDR3 protein: CASRGQGKNEQYF. The CDR3 DNA sequence: TGTGCCAGTAGAGGACAGGGGAAGAACGAGCAGTACTTC.

The chain recombines TRBV6-1 with TRBJ2-7; D is uncertain. Germline loops: CDR1 MNHNS, CDR2 SASEGT. V lost 6 bases and J 1 base, leaving 16 bases between the germline ends. There are 15 residues in the CDR3. CDR3 sequence reads: CASSADSFRSYEQYF. In nucleotides, the CDR3 is TGTGCCAGCAGCGCAGACTCCTTCAGATCCTACGAGCAGTACTTC.

This clonotype was observed a few times. This chain joins TRBV20-1 and TRBJ1-4; tentatively, D is TRBD1 (5 bases). The CDR3 contains 15 residues. Germline assignment: CDR1 DFQATT and CDR2 SNEGSKA (reference sequence). V was trimmed by 0 bases and J by 0 bases, leaving 8 bases between them. CDR3 protein: CSAREGGATNEKLFF. As DNA, the CDR3 is TGCAGTGCTAGAGAGGGGGGGGCAACTAATGAAAAACTGTTTTTT.

Comments on this clonotype: With a much larger clone just one base away, this may be a read error. J is TRBJ2-2 and V is TRBV28; the D gene is possibly TRBD1 (6 bases). This CDR3 is 14 amino acids long. CDR1 is MDHEN, CDR2 SYDVKM, per germline. V was shortened by 8 bases and J by 4 bases, with 14 bases between the two germline ends. The CDR3 nucleotides are TGTGCCAGCGGTTGGGGGCGCGGCACCGGGGAGCTGTTTTTT. Residues: CASGWGRGTGELFF.

The sample holds many counts of this clonotype. The gene calls are TRBV28 and TRBJ2-5; maybe TRBD1 (7 bases). The CDR3 consists of 13 residues. With 7 bases removed from V and 5 bases from J, the gap between germline ends came to 14 bases. CDR1 and CDR2 (germline): MDHEN, SYDVKM. The CDR3 here is CASTTAGGETQYF. The CDR3 DNA reads as TGTGCCAGCACCACAGCAGGGGGGGAGACCCAGTACTTC.

V gene TRBV20-1 combines with J gene TRBJ1-5, with D maybe TRBD1 (6 bases). Germline V gene data show CDR1 as DFQATT and CDR2 as SNEGSKA (reference sequence). The ends were cut back, 6 bases at V and 0 bases at J, with 15 bases in the middle. This CDR3 is 15 amino acids long. CDR3 protein: CSAKRGEYSNQPQHF. The CDR3 DNA follows: TGCAGTGCCAAAAGGGGGGAATATAGCAATCAGCCCCAGCATTTT.

This clonotype was observed at least ten times. The J gene is TRBJ2-3, the V gene TRBV18, with 7 bases matching TRBD1. V lost 1 base and J lost 4; bases outside the gene matches: 5. Looked up from germline, CDR1 is KGHSH and CDR2 is LQKENI. The CDR3 length is 15 residues. CDR3 nucleotides: TGTGCCAGCTCACCACGCACAGGGGTCCCAGATACGCAGTATTTT. Amino acid sequence: CASSPRTGVPDTQYF.

This chain links TRBV20-1 with TRBJ1-5, with TRBD1 matching over 7 bases. The V segment lost 6 bases and the J segment 0 bases; nucleotides outside the gene matches: 8. There are 15 residues in the CDR3. Per the germline V gene, CDR1 is DFQATT and CDR2 is SNEGSKA (reference sequence). The CDR3 region has the DNA TGCAGTGCCGAGGACAGGACATATAGCAATCAGCCCCAGCATTTT. Its protein product is CSAEDRTYSNQPQHF.

This clonotype was picked up many times. The J gene is TRBJ2-2, the V gene TRBV7-2; 14 bases align to TRBD2. V lost 4 bases to trimming and J lost 6 bases; unmatched junction nucleotides: 1. The CDR3 spans 15 residues. Germline CDR1 reads SGHTA; CDR2 reads FQGNSA. The CDR3 nucleotides read TGTGCCAGCAGCTCGACTAGCGGGAGGGCCGGGGAGCTGTTTTTT. Protein product: CASSSTSGRAGELFF.

This clonotype was seen a few times. V gene TRBV30 combines with J gene TRBJ1-3, with a tentative D call TRBD1 (5 bases). CDR1 is GTSNPN and CDR2 is SVGIG in the germline V gene (reference sequence). CDR3 size: 13 residues. Trimming left V 4 bases short and J 2 bases short, with 9 bases between. CDR3 amino acids: CAWIKGAGNTIYF. The CDR3 nucleotides are TGTGCCTGGATCAAAGGGGCTGGAAACACCATATATTTT.

There are a few counts of this clonotype. In nucleotides, the CDR3 is TGTGCCAGCAGCCTATCGGAACTAGCGGAGAATGAGCAGTTCTTC. It codes for CASSLSELAENEQFF. The V gene is TRBV7-9, the J gene TRBJ2-1; 8 bases agree with TRBD2. The CDR3 totals 15 residues. V was pared by 5 bases and J by 7 bases, with 10 bases of the junction left unmatched. Germline V gene data show CDR1 as SEHNR and CDR2 as FQNEAQ (reference sequence).

This clonotype was observed many times. The rearrangement uses TRBV20-1 and TRBJ2-7; D may be TRBD1 or TRBD2 (6 bases each). CDR3 length: 13 amino acids. Between the trimmed V and J ends, which lost 4 bases and 7 bases, there was a span of 17 bases. Germline V gives CDR1 DFQATT, CDR2 SNEGSKA (reference sequence). CDR3 nucleotide sequence: TGCAGTGCTATGGGGGGCGGGGTCTGGGAGCAGTACTTC. Translation gives CSAMGGGVWEQYF.

This clonotype was counted a few times. The rearrangement links TRBV2 to TRBJ1-5; D gene uncertain. Germline V gene sequence: CDR1 SNHLY, CDR2 FYNNEI. The CDR3 has 12 amino acids. The V end was cut by 0 bases, the J end by 7 bases, with 4 bases between. In nucleotides, the CDR3 is TGTGCCAGCAGTGAAGCTTACCAGCCCCAGCATTTT. This sequence encodes CASSEAYQPQHF.

A note on this clonotype: With a much larger clone just one base away, this may be a read error. This chain uses TRBV6-2 or TRBV6-3 with TRBJ2-1; D is perhaps TRBD2 (7 bases). The germline V gene has CDR1 MNHEY and CDR2 SVGEGT. The CDR3 covers 15 residues. CDR3 amino acids: CASSRGANSHNEQFF. CDR3 DNA: TGTGCCAGCAGTCGGGGGGCGAACTCCCACAATGAGCAGTTCTTC.

This clonotype was picked up many times. The rearrangement links TRBV7-2 to TRBJ2-1, with 14 bases matching TRBD2. CDR3 length equals 16 residues. V was clipped by 5 bases and J by 12 bases; unmatched bases: 12. Germline V gives CDR1 SGHTA, CDR2 FQGNSA. CDR3 coding DNA: TGTGCCAGCAGCGCACCCGGGACTAGCGGGGGCAAAGGGCAGTTCTTC. The encoded protein is CASSAPGTSGGKGQFF.

This clonotype showed up many times. The genes are TRBV5-1 and TRBJ2-7; TRBD1 agrees at 11 bases. The germline V gene encodes CDR1 SGHRS and CDR2 YFSETQ. The junction had 1 base not matched to a gene; V was cut back by 5 bases and J by 0 bases. The length of the CDR3 is 14 residues. The CDR3 DNA reads TGCGCCAGCAGGGGACAGGGGGACTCCTACGAGCAGTACTTC. It translates to CASRGQGDSYEQYF.

As for this clonotype: A read error is possible here, since a much larger clone lies one base away. This rearrangement joins TRBV5-1 to TRBJ1-1; 11 bases map to TRBD1. Germline assignment: CDR1 SGHRS and CDR2 YFSETQ. The length of the CDR3 is 14 residues. The CDR3 spells CVSSVGQGATEAFF. CDR3 bases: TGCGTCAGCAGCGTCGGACAGGGGGCCACTGAAGCTTTCTTT.

This clonotype was seen many times. This chain links TRBV4-1 with TRBJ2-1, with D possibly TRBD1 on 5 matching bases. V was trimmed by 1 base and J by 6 bases, leaving 13 bases between them. The CDR3 runs 15 residues. CDR1 is MGHRA and CDR2 is YSYEKL in the germline V gene. In DNA, the CDR3 is TGCGCCAGCAGCCAAGGACAGCCTGACATCAATGAGCAGTTCTTC. Translation gives CASSQGQPDINEQFF.

This clonotype has ten or more counts. The V call is TRBV7-9, the J call TRBJ2-3, with 8 bases fitting TRBD2. V trimming: 5 bases; J trimming: 6 bases; junction bases outside the gene matches: 13. This CDR3 has 16 amino acids. Germline CDR1 SEHNR, CDR2 FQNEAQ (reference sequence). DNA of the CDR3: TGTGCCAGCAGCCATAATTTACTAGCGGTACATGATACGCAGTATTTT. Amino acid sequence: CASSHNLLAVHDTQYF.

This clonotype was recorded many times. The chain couples TRBV7-9 to TRBJ1-1, with D unresolved. Trimming cost V 0 bases and J 1 base, with 6 bases left between them. This CDR3 is 14 amino acids long. Germline CDR1 and CDR2: SEHNR and FQNEAQ (reference sequence). Here the CDR3 DNA reads TGTGCCAGCAGCTTAGCGGGCCCGAACACTGAAGCTTTCTTT. Translated, it gives CASSLAGPNTEAFF.